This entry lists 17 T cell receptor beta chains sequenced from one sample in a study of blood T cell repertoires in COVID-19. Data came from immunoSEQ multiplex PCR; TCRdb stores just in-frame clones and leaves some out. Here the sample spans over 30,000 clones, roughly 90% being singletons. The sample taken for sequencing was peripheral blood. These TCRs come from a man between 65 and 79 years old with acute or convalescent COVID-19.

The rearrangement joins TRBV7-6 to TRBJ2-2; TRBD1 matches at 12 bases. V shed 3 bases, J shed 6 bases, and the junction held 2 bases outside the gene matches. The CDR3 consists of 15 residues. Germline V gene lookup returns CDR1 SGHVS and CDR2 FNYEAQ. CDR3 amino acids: CASSFRDRGPGELFF. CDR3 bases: TGTGCCAGCAGCTTTAGGGACAGGGGGCCCGGGGAGCTGTTTTTT.

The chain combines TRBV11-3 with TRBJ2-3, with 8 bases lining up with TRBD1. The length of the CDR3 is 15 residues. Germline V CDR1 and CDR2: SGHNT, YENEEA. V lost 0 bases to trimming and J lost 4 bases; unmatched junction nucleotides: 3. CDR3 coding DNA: TGTGCCAGCAGCTTAGATGGACAGGGCTCAGATACGCAGTATTTT. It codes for CASSLDGQGSDTQYF.

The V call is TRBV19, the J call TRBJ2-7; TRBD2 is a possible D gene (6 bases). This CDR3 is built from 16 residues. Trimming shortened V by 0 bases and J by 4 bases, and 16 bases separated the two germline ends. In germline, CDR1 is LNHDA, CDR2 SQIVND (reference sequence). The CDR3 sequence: CASSIDGGAASYEQYF. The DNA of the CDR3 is TGTGCCAGTAGTATAGATGGAGGGGCTGCATCATACGAGCAGTACTTC.

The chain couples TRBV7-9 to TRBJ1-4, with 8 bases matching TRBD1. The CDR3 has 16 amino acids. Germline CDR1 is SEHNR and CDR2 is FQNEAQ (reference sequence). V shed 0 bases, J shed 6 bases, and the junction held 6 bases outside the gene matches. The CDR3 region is CASSLALGQGHEKLFF. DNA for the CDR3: TGTGCCAGCAGCTTAGCTCTAGGACAGGGCCATGAAAAACTGTTTTTT. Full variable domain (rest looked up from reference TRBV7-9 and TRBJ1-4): DTGVSQNPRHKITKRGQNVTFRCDPISEHNRLYWYRQTLGQGPEFLTYFQNEAQLEKSRLLSDRFSAERPKGSFSTLEIQRTEQGDSAMYLCASSLALGQGHEKLFFGSGTQLSVL.

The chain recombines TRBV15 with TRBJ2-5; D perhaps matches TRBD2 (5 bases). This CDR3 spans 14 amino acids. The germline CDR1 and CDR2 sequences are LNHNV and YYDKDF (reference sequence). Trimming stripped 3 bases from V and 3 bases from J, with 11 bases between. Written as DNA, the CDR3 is TGTGCCACCAGCAGGTCTTCGGGGAAAGAGACCCAGTACTTC. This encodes CATSRSSGKETQYF.

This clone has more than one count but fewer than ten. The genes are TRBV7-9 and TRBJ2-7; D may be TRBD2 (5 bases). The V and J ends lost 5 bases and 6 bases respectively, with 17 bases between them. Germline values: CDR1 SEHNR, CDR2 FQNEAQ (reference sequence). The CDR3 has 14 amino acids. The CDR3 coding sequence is TGTGCCAGCAGCACCTTGGCCCTAGCCCGCGAGCAGTACTTC. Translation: CASSTLALAREQYF.

CDR3 amino acids: CASSDLGGANVLTF. In nucleotides, the CDR3 is TGTGCCAGCAGTGACTTGGGTGGGGCCAACGTCCTGACTTTC. This chain joins TRBV27 and TRBJ2-6; D ambiguous. Germline CDR1 and CDR2: MNHEY and SMNVEV (reference sequence). The V end lost 5 bases, the J end lost 3 bases, and 8 bases lay between the germline ends. The CDR3 consists of 14 residues.

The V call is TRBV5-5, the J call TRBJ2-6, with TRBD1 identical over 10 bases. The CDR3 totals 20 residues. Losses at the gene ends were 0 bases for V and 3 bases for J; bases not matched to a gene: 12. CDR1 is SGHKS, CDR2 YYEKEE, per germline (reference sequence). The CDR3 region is CASSLDRDRGGWGGANVLTF. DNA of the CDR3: TGTGCCAGCAGCTTGGACCGGGACAGGGGTGGTTGGGGTGGGGCCAACGTCCTGACTTTC. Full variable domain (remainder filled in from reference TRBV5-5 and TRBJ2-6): DAGVTQSPTHLIKTRGQQVTLRCSPISGHKSVSWYQQVLGQGPQFIFQYYEKEERGRGNFPDRFSARQFPNYSSELNVNALLLGDSALYLCASSLDRDRGGWGGANVLTFGAGSRLTVL.

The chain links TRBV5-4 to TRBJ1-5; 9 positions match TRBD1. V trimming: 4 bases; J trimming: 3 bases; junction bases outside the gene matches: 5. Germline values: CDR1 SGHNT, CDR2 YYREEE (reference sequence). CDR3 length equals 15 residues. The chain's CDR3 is CASSTGTGPNQPQHF. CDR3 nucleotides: TGTGCCAGCAGCACCGGGACAGGGCCCAATCAGCCCCAGCATTTT. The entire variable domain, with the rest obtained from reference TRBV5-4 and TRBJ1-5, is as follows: ETGVTQSPTHLIKTRGQQVTLRCSSQSGHNTVSWYQQALGQGPQFIFQYYREEENGRGNFPPRFSGLQFPNYSSELNVNALELDDSALYLCASSTGTGPNQPQHFGDGTRLSIL.

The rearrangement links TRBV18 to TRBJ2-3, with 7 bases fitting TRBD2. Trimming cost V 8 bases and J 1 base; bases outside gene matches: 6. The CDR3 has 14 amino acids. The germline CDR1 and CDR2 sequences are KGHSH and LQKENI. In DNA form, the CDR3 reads TGTGCCAGCGCTTTTGGGGGGGGCACAGATACGCAGTATTTT. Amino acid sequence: CASAFGGGTDTQYF.

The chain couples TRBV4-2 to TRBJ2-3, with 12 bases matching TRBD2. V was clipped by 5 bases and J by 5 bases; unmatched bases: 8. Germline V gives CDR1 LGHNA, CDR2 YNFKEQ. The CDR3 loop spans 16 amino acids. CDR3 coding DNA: TGTGCCAGCAGCGCGACTAGCGGGAGAACGGTAGATACGCAGTATTTT. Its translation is CASSATSGRTVDTQYF.

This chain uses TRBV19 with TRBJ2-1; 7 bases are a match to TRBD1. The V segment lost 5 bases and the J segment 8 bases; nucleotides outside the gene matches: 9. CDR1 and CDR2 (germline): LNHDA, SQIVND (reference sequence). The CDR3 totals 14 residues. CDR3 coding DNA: TGTGCCAGTAGTCCCCCCGACAGGGACGATGAGCAGTTCTTC. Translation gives CASSPPDRDDEQFF. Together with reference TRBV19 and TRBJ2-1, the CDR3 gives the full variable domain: DGGITQSPKYLFRKEGQNVTLSCEQNLNHDAMYWYRQDPGQGLRLIYYSQIVNDFQKGDIAEGYSVSREKKESFPLTVTSAQKNPTAFYLCASSPPDRDDEQFFGPGTRLTVL.

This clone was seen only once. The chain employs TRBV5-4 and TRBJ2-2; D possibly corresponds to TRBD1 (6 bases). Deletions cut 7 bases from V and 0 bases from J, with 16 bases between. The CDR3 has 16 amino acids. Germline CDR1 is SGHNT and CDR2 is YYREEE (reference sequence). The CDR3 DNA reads TGTGCCAGCCCAGGGGACACCGGGACGAACACCGGGGAGCTGTTTTTT. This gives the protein CASPGDTGTNTGELFF.

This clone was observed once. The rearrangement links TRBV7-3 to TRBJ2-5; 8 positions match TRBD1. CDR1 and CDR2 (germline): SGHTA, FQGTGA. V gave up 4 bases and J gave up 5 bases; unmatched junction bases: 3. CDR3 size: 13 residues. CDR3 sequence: CASSYQGAETQYF. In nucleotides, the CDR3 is TGTGCCAGCAGCTACCAGGGGGCGGAGACCCAGTACTTC. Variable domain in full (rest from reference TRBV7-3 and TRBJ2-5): GAGVSQTPSNKVTEKGKYVELRCDPISGHTALYWYRQSLGQGPEFLIYFQGTGAADDSGLPNDRFFAVRPEGSVSTLKIQRTERGDSAVYLCASSYQGAETQYFGPGTRLLVL.

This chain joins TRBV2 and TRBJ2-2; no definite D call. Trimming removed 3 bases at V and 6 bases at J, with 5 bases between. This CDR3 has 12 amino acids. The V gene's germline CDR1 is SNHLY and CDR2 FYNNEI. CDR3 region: CASSDSPGELFF. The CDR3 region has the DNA TGTGCCAGCAGTGACAGTCCCGGGGAGCTGTTTTTT.

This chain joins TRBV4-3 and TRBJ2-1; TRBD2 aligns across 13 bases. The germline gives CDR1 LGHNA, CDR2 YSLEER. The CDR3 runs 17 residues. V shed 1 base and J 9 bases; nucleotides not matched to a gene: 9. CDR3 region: CASSQGLAGGLGGEQFF. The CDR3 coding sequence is TGCGCCAGCAGCCAAGGACTAGCGGGAGGTCTAGGGGGTGAGCAGTTCTTC.

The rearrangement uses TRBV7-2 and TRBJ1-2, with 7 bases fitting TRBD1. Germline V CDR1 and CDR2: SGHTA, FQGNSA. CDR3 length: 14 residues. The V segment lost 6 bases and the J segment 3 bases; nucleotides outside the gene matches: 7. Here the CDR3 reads CASRNIDRDYGYTF. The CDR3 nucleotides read TGTGCCAGCAGAAATATCGACAGGGACTATGGCTACACCTTC.